The clone carrying this T cell receptor beta chain was detected many times. Its antigen is not known. Using immunoSEQ multiplex PCR, the repertoire was profiled, and TCRdb retains in-frame clones only, with some absent. Altogether 17,000 or so clones were found in the sample, and no singletons occur. Patients and controls were mostly of Caucasian heritage. This sample stems from a study of T cell clonality in common variable immunodeficiency. Study results and limitations: TCRbeta clonality was increased in CVID versus healthy controls. In common variable immunodeficiency, TCR beta chains reportedly carried fewer deletions and N-nucleotide insertions.

Sequenced input: peripheral blood mononuclear cells. The receptor's source is a human donor with common variable immunodeficiency.

The sequenced part of the CDR3 DNA is TGTGCCAGCAGGGCAGGCAGCTCCTATAATTCACCC. Translating gives CASRAGSSYNSP. The full CDR3 protein is CASRAGSSYNSPLHF. V and J are TRBV7-8 and TRBJ1-6, with D unresolved. The observed sequence ends 3 residues before the CDR3 terminus, with the missing tail filled in from the germline J gene. This CDR3 contains 15 residues. V was trimmed by 6 bases and J by 0 bases, leaving 9 bases between them. Germline loops: CDR1 SGHVS, CDR2 FQNEAQ. Filled out from reference TRBV7-8 and TRBJ1-6, the complete variable domain reads GAGVSQSPRYKVAKRGQDVALRCDPISGHVSLFWYQQALGQGPEFLTYFQNEAQLDKSGLPSDRFFAERPEGSVSTLKIQRTQQEDSAVYLCASRAGSSYNSPLHFGNGTRLTVT.